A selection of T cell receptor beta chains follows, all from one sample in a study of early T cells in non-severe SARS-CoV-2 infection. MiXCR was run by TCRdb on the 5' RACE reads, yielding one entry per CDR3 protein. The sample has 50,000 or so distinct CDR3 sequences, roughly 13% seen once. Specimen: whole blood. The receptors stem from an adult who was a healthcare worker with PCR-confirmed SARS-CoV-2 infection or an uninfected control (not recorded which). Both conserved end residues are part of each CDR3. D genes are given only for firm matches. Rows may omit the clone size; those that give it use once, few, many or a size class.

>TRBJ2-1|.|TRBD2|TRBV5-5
CASSLWGGPYNEQFF
TGTGCCAGCAGCTTGTGGGGGGGACCCTACAATGAGCAGTTCTTC
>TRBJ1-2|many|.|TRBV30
CAWNYNYGYTF
TGTGCCTGGAATTACAACTATGGCTACACCTTC
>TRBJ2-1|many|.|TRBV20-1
CSASRLAVGSYNEQFF
TGCAGTGCTAGCCGCTTAGCGGTCGGATCCTACAATGAGCAGTTCTTC
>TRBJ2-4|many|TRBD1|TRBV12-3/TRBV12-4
CASSPDRALSLAKNIQYF
TGTGCCAGCTCCCCAGACAGGGCACTTTCCTTAGCCAAAAACATTCAGTACTTC
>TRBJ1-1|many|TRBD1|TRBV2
CASGDSRNTEAFF
TGTGCCAGCGGGGACAGCCGGAACACTGAAGCTTTCTTT
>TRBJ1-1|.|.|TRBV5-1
CASSLSASNTEAFF
TGCGCCAGCAGCTTGTCCGCCTCTAACACTGAAGCTTTCTTT
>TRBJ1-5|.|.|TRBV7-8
CASSPGQLSAQHF
TGTGCCAGCAGCCCCGGACAGCTATCAGCCCAGCATTTT
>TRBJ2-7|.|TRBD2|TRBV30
CAWSVRRLAGAYEQYF
TGTGCCTGGAGTGTACGAAGGCTAGCGGGGGCCTACGAGCAGTACTTC
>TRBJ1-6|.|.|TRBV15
CATSRAYNSPLHF
TGTGCCACCAGCAGAGCATATAATTCACCCCTCCACTTT
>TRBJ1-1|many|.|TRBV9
CASSVGEGRAAFF
TGTGCCAGCAGCGTAGGGGAGGGGCGGGCAGCTTTCTTT
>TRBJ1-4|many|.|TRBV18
CASSHGATNEKLFF
TGTGCCAGCTCACACGGAGCAACTAATGAAAAACTGTTTTTT
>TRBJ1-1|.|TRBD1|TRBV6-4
CASIRQGGGTEAFF
TGTGCCAGCATACGACAGGGCGGAGGCACTGAAGCTTTCTTT
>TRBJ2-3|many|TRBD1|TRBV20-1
CSRQGQGRDTQYF
TGCAGTCGACAGGGACAGGGAAGAGATACGCAGTATTTT
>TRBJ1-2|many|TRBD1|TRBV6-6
CASSYTGTDYGYTF
TGTGCCAGCAGTTACACCGGGACAGATTATGGCTACACCTTC
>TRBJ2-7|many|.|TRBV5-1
CASSFGLRDPSDEQYF
TGCGCCAGCAGCTTTGGTTTGAGGGATCCGTCCGACGAGCAGTACTTC
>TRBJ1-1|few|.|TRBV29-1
CSVGTPNTEAFF
TGCAGCGTTGGAACGCCGAACACTGAAGCTTTCTTT
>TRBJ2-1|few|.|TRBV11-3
CASSLVPGLDEQFF
TGTGCCAGCAGCTTAGTCCCGGGTCTGGATGAGCAGTTCTTC
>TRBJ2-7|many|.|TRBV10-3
CAISVTGRHEQYF
TGTGCCATCAGTGTGACAGGGAGGCACGAGCAGTACTTC
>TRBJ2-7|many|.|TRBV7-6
CASSPVTAGLSYEQYF
TGTGCCAGCAGCCCGGTGACGGCAGGCCTCTCCTACGAGCAGTACTTC
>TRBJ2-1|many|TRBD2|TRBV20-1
CSARGGNLRSSAPNEQFF
TGCAGTGCTAGGGGGGGGAATTTAAGATCCTCGGCTCCCAATGAGCAGTTCTTC
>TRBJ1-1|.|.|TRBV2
CASSGDRQGSMDTEAFF
TGTGCCAGCAGTGGGGATCGGCAGGGGAGTATGGACACTGAAGCTTTCTTT
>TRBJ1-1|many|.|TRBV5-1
CASSLIPQNTEAFF
TGCGCCAGCAGCCTAATCCCGCAGAACACTGAAGCTTTCTTT
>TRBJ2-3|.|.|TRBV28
CASSVPPQDTQYF
TGTGCCAGCAGTGTCCCCCCGCAGGATACGCAGTATTTT
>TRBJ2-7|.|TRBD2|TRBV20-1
CSARVPSGGAYEQYF
TGCAGTGCTAGAGTCCCCAGCGGGGGGGCCTACGAGCAGTACTTC
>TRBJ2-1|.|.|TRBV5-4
CASPPRPGVPDEQFF
TGTGCCAGCCCTCCCCGACCGGGAGTGCCAGATGAGCAGTTCTTC
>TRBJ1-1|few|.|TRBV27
CASSLRRAGTEAFF
TGTGCCAGCAGTTTAAGGAGGGCGGGGACTGAAGCTTTCTTT
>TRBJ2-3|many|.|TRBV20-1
CSATYWRDGHRGSADTQYF
TGCAGTGCTACGTACTGGCGGGACGGCCATCGGGGGAGCGCAGATACGCAGTATTTT
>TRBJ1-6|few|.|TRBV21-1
CASSNLGARNSPLHF
TGTGCCAGCAGCAACTTGGGGGCGAGGAATTCACCCCTCCACTTT
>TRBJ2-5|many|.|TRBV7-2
CASSLARIAFETQYF
TGTGCCAGCAGCTTAGCGCGAATAGCTTTTGAGACCCAGTACTTC
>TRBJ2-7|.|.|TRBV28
CASSSSSYEQYF
TGTGCCAGCAGTTCCAGCTCCTACGAGCAGTACTTC
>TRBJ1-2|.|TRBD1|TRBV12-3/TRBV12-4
CASRQQGTSYGYTF
TGTGCCAGCAGACAACAGGGGACGTCCTATGGCTACACCTTC
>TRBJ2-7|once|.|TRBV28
CASSPVAAGQKYEQYF
TGTGCCAGCAGCCCGGTGGCCGCGGGACAAAAATACGAGCAGTACTTC
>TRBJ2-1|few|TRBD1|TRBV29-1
CSVRRDRADNEQFF
TGCAGCGTGCGCCGGGACAGGGCCGACAATGAGCAGTTCTTC
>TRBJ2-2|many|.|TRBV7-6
CASSFSSVAGELFF
TGTGCCAGCAGCTTTTCTAGCGTGGCCGGGGAGCTGTTTTTT
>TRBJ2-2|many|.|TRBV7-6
CASSHSYRANTGELFF
TGTGCCAGCAGCCACTCGTACAGGGCGAACACCGGGGAGCTGTTTTTT
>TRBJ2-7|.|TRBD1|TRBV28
CASSAGQEPYEQYF
TGTGCCAGCAGTGCCGGACAGGAACCCTACGAGCAGTACTTC
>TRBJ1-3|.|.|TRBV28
CASSPLLNTIYF
TGTGCCAGCAGTCCACTCTTAAACACCATATATTTT
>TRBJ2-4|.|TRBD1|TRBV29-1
CSVVGTGGYLAKNIQYF
TGCAGCGTTGTCGGGACAGGGGGCTATCTAGCCAAAAACATTCAGTACTTC
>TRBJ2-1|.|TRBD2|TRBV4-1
CASTRYSGTRSYNEQFF
TGCGCCAGCACACGATATAGCGGGACGCGCTCCTACAATGAGCAGTTCTTC
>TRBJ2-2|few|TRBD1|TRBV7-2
CASSPQGAGELFF
TGTGCCAGCAGCCCCCAGGGGGCCGGGGAGCTGTTTTTT
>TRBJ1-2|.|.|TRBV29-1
CSVERGQGLIGYTF
TGCAGCGTTGAAAGGGGTCAGGGGCTGATCGGCTACACCTTC
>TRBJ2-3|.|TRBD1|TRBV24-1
CATSDGTERTDTQYF
TGTGCCACCAGTGACGGGACAGAACGCACAGATACGCAGTATTTT
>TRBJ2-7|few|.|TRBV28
CAITDRYEQYF
TGTGCCATTACAGACAGATACGAGCAGTACTTC
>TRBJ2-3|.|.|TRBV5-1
CASSVLWGSTDTQYF
TGCGCCAGCAGCGTGCTCTGGGGTAGCACAGATACGCAGTATTTT
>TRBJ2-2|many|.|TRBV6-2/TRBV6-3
CASRRSGPGHGELFF
TGTGCCAGTCGGAGGAGCGGGCCGGGGCACGGGGAGCTGTTTTTT